This is a list of T cell receptor beta chains from one sample in a study of T cell responses to AZD1222 COVID-19 vaccine. Assay used: immunoSEQ multiplex PCR; TCRdb lists only in-frame clones, some missing. The sample contains approximately 75,000 clones, roughly 90% of which appear only once. The input for sequencing was peripheral blood, taken 28 days after the second AZD1222 dose. All receptors come from an adult who received the AZD1222 COVID-19 vaccine. CDR3s include the opening cysteine and the closing phenylalanine or tryptophan.

j_call v_call cdr3_aa
TRBJ1-2 TRBV7-2 CASRTGTEEGYTF
TRBJ2-5 TRBV4-1 CASSQLPRNGTLKTQYF
TRBJ1-3 TRBV18 CASSPPGLSGNTIYF
TRBJ1-2 TRBV29-1 CSVEDRQGYGYTF
TRBJ2-7 TRBV19 CASSLAGDDRYEQYF
TRBJ2-1 TRBV11-2 CASSFGTMMFF
TRBJ2-7 TRBV7-9 CASSSYHLGGLYEQYF
TRBJ2-7 TRBV18 CASSSPGQGVMEQYF
TRBJ1-6 TRBV12-3/TRBV12-4 CASSFRGGSPLHF
TRBJ1-1 TRBV12-3/TRBV12-4 CASSQGPTEAFF
TRBJ1-2 TRBV30 CAWRALYGSRYGYTF
TRBJ2-3 TRBV4-1 CASSQTSGGVDTQYF
TRBJ1-6 TRBV6-1 CASSELMTPLHF
TRBJ2-1 TRBV4-1 CASSHPGLAVGVEQFF
TRBJ2-1 TRBV3-1/TRBV3-2 CASSQEDGNGQFF
TRBJ1-4 TRBV7-2 CASSPSGQGAEKLFF
TRBJ2-1 TRBV21-1 CASSKVSGGDSNNEQFF
TRBJ1-2 TRBV28 CASSLFAREGHGYTF
TRBJ2-3 TRBV7-3 CASSLKGSTDTQYF
TRBJ2-3 TRBV5-1 CASNRGTATDTQYF
TRBJ1-1 TRBV28 CASSRPRAEAFF
TRBJ2-5 TRBV30 CAWSGLHQETQYF
TRBJ2-7 TRBV27 CASSSRSSYEQYF
TRBJ1-1 TRBV9 CASSVSGSMNTEAFF
TRBJ2-2 TRBV6-6 CASSPQGRTGELFF
TRBJ1-2 TRBV7-2 CASSFTGQANYGYTF
TRBJ1-5 TRBV4-1 CASSQVRGPLSNQPQHF
TRBJ1-4 TRBV4-1 CASSQVGRDRVEKLFF
TRBJ1-1 TRBV2 CASSVGFNTEAFF
TRBJ1-4 TRBV9 CASRRSSATNEKLFF
TRBJ2-7 TRBV5-1 CASSPSGLGPLRDQIYEQYF
TRBJ2-7 TRBV18 CASSPGTSYEQYF
TRBJ1-6 TRBV30 CAWSYRFSSYNSPLHF
TRBJ1-3 TRBV27 CASSWTGRSSGNTIYF